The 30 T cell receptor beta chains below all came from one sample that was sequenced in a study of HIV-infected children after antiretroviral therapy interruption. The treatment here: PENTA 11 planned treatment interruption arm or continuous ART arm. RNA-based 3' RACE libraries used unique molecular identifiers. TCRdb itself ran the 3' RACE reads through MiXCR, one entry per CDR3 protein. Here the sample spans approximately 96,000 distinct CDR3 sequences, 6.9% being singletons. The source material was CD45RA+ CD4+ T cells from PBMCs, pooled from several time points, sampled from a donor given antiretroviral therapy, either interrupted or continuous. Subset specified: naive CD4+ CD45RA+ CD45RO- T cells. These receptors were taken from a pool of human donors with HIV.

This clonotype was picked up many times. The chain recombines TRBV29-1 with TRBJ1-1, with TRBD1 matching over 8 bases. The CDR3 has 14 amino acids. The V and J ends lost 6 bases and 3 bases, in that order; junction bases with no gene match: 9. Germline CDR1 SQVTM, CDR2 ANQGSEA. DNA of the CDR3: TGCAGCGTCCAGCTTGGACAGGGTGACACTGAAGCTTTCTTT. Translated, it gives CSVQLGQGDTEAFF.

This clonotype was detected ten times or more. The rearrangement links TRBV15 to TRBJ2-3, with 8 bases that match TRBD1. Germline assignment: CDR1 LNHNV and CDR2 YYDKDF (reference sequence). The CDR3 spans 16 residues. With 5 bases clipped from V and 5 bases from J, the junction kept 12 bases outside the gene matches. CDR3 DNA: TGTGCCACCAGCTCAGAAGGACAGGGAGTTGAAGATACGCAGTATTTT. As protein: CATSSEGQGVEDTQYF.

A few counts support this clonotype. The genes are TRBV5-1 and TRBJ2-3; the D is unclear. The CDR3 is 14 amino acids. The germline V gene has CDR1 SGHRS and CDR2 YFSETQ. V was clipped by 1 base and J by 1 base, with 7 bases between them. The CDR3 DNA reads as TGCGCCAGCAGCTTGAGGGCAGGCACAGATACGCAGTATTTT. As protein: CASSLRAGTDTQYF. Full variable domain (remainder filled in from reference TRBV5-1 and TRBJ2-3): KAGVTQTPRYLIKTRGQQVTLSCSPISGHRSVSWYQQTPGQGLQFLFEYFSETQRNKGNFPGRFSGRQFSNSRSEMNVSTLELGDSALYLCASSLRAGTDTQYFGPGTRLTVL.

The CDR3 spells CASSLGGASNQPQHF. Written as DNA, the CDR3 is TGTGCCAGCAGTTTGGGGGGTGCAAGCAATCAGCCCCAGCATTTT. The chain uses TRBV12-3 or TRBV12-4 and TRBJ1-5; D is possibly TRBD1 (5 bases). Trimming cost V 3 bases and J 1 base, with 10 bases left between them. The CDR3 covers 15 residues.

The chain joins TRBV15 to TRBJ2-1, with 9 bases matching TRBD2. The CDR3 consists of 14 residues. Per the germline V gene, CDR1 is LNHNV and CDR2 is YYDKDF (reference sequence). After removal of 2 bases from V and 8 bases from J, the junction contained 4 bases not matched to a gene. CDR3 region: CATSRSGGSDEQFF. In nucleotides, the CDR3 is TGTGCCACCAGCAGAAGCGGGGGGTCGGATGAGCAGTTCTTC.

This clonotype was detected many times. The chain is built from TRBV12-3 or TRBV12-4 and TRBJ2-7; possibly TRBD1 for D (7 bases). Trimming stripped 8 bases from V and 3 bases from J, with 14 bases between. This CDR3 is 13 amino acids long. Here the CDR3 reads CASAGQPFYEQYF. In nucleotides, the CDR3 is TGTGCCAGCGCGGGACAGCCGTTCTACGAGCAGTACTTC.

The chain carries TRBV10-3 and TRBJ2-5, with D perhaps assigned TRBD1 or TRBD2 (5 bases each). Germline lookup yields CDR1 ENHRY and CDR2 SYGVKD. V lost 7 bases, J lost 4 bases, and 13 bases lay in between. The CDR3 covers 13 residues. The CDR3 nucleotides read TGTGCCATCACCCGGGACCTCTTAGAGACCCAGTACTTC. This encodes CAITRDLLETQYF.

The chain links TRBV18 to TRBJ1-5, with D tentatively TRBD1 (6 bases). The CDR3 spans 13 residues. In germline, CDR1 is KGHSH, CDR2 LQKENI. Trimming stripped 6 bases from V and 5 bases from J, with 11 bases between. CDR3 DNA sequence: TGTGCCAGCTCCGGGGGGCGGGATCAGCCCCAGCATTTT. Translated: CASSGGRDQPQHF.

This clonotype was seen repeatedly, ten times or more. CDR3: CASSERQGSNQPQHF. CDR3 nucleotide sequence: TGTGCCAGCTCGGAACGACAGGGAAGCAATCAGCCCCAGCATTTT. The chain links TRBV18 to TRBJ1-5, with 7 bases fitting TRBD1. The CDR3 is 15 residues long. CDR1 and CDR2 from the germline V gene are KGHSH and LQKENI. V dropped 6 bases and J dropped 1; count of bases not matched to a gene: 6. Filled out from reference TRBV18 and TRBJ1-5, the complete variable domain reads NAGVMQNPRHLVRRRGQEARLRCSPMKGHSHVYWYRQLPEEGLKFMVYLQKENIIDESGMPKERFSAEFPKEGPSILRIQQVVRGDSAAYFCASSERQGSNQPQHFGDGTRLSIL.

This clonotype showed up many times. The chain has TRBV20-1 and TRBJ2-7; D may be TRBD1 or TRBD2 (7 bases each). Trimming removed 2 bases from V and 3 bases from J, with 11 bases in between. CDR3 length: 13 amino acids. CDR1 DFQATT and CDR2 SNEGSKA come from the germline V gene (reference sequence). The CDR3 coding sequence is TGCAGTGCTAGACAGGGGGGGTTCTACGAGCAGTACTTC. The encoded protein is CSARQGGFYEQYF.

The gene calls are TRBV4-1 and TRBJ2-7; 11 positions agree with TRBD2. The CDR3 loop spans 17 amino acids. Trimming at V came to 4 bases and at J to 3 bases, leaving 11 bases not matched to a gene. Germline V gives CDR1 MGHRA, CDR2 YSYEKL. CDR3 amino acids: CASSPLAGGSHHYEQYF. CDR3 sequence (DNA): TGCGCCAGCAGCCCTCTAGCGGGGGGTTCCCACCACTACGAGCAGTACTTC.

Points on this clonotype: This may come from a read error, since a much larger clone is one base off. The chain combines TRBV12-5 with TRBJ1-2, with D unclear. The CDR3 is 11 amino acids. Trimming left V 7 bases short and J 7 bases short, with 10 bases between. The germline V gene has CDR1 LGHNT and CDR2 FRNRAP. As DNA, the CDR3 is TGTGCTAGTGCCTGTCTGGGTGGCTACACCTTC. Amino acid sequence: CASACLGGYTF.

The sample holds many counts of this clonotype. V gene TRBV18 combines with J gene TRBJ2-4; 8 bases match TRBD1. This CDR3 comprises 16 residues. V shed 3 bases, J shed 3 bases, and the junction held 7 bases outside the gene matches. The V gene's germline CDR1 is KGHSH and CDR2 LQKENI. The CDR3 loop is CASSPNDRGHKNIQYF. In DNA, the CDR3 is TGTGCCAGCTCACCCAACGACAGGGGCCACAAAAACATTCAGTACTTC. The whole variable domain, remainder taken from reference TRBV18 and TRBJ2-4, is NAGVMQNPRHLVRRRGQEARLRCSPMKGHSHVYWYRQLPEEGLKFMVYLQKENIIDESGMPKERFSAEFPKEGPSILRIQQVVRGDSAAYFCASSPNDRGHKNIQYFGAGTRLSVL.

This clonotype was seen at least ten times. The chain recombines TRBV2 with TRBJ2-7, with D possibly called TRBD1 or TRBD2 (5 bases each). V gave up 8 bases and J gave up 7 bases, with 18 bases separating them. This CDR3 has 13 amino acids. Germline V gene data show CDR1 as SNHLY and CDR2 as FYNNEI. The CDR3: CASLGTFLTEQYF. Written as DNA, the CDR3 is TGTGCCAGCTTAGGGACCTTTCTCACGGAGCAGTACTTC.

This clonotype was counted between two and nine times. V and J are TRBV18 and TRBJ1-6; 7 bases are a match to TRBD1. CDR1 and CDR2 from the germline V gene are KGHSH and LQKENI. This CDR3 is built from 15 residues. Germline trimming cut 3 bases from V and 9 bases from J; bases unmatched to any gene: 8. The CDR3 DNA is TGTGCCAGCTCACCGGGCGACAGGGTTGGTTCACCCCTCCACTTT. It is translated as CASSPGDRVGSPLHF.

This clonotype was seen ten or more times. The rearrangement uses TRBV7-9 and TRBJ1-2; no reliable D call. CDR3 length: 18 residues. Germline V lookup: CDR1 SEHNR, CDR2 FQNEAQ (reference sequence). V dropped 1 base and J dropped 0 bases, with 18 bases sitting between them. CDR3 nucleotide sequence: TGTGCCAGCAGCTTAGTATTGGGCAGTGAGGGCTCTAACTATGGCTACACCTTC. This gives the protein CASSLVLGSEGSNYGYTF.

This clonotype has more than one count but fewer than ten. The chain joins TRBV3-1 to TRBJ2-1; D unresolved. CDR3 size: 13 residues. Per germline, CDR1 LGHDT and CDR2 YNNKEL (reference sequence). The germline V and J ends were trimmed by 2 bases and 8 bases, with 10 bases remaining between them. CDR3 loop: CASSQNTADEQFF. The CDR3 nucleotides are TGTGCCAGCAGCCAAAACACAGCAGATGAGCAGTTCTTC.

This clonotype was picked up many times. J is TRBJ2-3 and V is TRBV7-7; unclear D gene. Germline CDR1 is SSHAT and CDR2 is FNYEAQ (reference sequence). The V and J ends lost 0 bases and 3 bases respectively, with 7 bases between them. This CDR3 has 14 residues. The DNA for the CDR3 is TGTGCCAGCAGCTTAGCGAAGGGAACAGATACGCAGTATTTT. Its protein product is CASSLAKGTDTQYF.

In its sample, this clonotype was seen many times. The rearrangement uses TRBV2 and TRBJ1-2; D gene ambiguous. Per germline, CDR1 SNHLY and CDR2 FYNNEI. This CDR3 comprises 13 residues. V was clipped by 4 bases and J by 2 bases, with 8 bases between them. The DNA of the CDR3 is TGTGCCAGCAGTGTGTCAGAAAACTATGGCTACACCTTC. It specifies CASSVSENYGYTF.

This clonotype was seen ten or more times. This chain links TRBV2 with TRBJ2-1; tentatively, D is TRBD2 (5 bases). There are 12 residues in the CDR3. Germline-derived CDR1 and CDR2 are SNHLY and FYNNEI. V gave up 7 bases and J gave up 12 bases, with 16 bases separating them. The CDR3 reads CASTEMLAGQFF. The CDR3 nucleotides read TGTGCCAGCACCGAAATGCTAGCAGGGCAGTTCTTC. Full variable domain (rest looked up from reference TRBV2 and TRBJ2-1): EPEVTQTPSHQVTQMGQEVILRCVPISNHLYFYWYRQILGQKVEFLVSFYNNEISEKSEIFDDQFSVERPDGSNFTLKIRSTKLEDSAMYFCASTEMLAGQFFGPGTRLTVL.

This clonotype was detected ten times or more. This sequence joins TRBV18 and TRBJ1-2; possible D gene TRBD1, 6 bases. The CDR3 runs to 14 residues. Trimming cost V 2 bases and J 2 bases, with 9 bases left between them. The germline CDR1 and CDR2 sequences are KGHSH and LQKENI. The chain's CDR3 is CASSPTGTNYGYTF. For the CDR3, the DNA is TGTGCCAGCTCACCAACCGGGACAAACTATGGCTACACCTTC.

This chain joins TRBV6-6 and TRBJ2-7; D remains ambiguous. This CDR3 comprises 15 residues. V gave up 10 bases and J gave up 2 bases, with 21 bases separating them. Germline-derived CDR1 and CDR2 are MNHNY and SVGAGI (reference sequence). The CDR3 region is CATSPPVQRPYEQYF. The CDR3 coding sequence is TGTGCCACCTCCCCACCAGTTCAGAGACCCTACGAGCAGTACTTC.

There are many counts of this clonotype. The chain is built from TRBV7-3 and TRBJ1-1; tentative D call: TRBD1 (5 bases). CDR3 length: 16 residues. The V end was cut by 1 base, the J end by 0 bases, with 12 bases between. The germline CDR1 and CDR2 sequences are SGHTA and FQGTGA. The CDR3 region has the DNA TGTGCCAGCAGCTTAAGGAGACAGCTCATGAACACTGAAGCTTTCTTT. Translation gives CASSLRRQLMNTEAFF.

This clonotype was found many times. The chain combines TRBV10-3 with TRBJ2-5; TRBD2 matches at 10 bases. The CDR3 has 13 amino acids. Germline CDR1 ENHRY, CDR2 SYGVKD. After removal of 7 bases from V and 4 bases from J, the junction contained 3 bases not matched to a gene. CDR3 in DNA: TGTGCCATCACCCCTAGCGGGGGAGAGACCCAGTACTTC. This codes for CAITPSGGETQYF.

CDR3 sequence: CSARETGGGIGQYF. The CDR3 nucleotides are TGCAGTGCTAGAGAAACAGGGGGAGGGATCGGGCAGTATTTT. The genes are TRBV20-1 and TRBJ2-3; D is perhaps TRBD1 (8 bases). This CDR3 has 14 residues. Germline-derived CDR1 and CDR2 are DFQATT and SNEGSKA (reference sequence). V lost 0 bases to trimming and J lost 11 bases, with 18 bases between them.

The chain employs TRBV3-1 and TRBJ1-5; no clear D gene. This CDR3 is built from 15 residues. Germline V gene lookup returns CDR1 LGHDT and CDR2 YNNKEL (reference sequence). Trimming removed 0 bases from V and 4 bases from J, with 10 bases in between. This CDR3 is CASSQEGFGNQPQHF. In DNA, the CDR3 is TGTGCCAGCAGCCAAGAAGGGTTTGGAAATCAGCCCCAGCATTTT. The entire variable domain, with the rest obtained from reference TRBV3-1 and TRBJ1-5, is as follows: DTAVSQTPKYLVTQMGNDKSIKCEQNLGHDTMYWYKQDSKKFLKIMFSYNNKELIINETVPNRFSPKSPDKAHLNLHINSLELGDSAVYFCASSQEGFGNQPQHFGDGTRLSIL.

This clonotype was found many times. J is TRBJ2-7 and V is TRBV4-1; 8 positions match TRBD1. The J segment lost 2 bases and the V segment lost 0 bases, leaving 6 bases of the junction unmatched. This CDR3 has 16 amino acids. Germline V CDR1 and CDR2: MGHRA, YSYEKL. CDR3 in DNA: TGCGCCAGCAGCCAAGATCGGACAGGGCTCGCCTACGAGCAGTACTTC. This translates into CASSQDRTGLAYEQYF.

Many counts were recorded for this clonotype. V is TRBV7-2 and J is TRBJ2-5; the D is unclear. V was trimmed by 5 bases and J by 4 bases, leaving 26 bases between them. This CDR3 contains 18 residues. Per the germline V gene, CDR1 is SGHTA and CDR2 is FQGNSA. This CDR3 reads CASSVISPASLGGETQYF. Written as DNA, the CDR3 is TGTGCCAGCAGCGTTATCTCCCCAGCGAGCCTGGGCGGAGAGACCCAGTACTTC.

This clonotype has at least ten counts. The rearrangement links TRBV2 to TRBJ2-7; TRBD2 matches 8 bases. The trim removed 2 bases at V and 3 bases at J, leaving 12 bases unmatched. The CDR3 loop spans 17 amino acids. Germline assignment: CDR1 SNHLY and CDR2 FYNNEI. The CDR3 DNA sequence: TGTGCCAGCAGTGAACTCCTCGTTCGGAGCGGGGGCTACGAGCAGTACTTC. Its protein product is CASSELLVRSGGYEQYF. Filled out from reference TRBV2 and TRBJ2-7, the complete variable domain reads EPEVTQTPSHQVTQMGQEVILRCVPISNHLYFYWYRQILGQKVEFLVSFYNNEISEKSEIFDDQFSVERPDGSNFTLKIRSTKLEDSAMYFCASSELLVRSGGYEQYFGPGTRLTVT.

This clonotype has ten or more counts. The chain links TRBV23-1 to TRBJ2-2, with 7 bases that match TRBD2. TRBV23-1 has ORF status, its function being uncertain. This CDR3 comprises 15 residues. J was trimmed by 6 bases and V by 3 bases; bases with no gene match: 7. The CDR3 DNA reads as TGCGCCAGCAGTCACGGGACGGGGGGACCCGGGGAGCTGTTTTTT. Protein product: CASSHGTGGPGELFF.